This T cell receptor beta chain was recorded in a study of T cells in Graves' hyperthyroidism and ophthalmopathy. The CDR3 totals 16 residues. Germline V gene data show CDR1 as SGHAT and CDR2 as FQNNGV. V shed 0 bases, J shed 4 bases, and the junction held 8 bases outside the gene matches. TCR beta CDR3 sequences were amplified from RNA transcripts. Carried out on the TCR CDR3, a first-round RT-PCR used the HTBI primer set. In TCRdb, the multiplex PCR reads were re-called with MiXCR into one record per CDR3 protein. The sample carries approximately 600,000 distinct CDR3 sequences, around 21% recorded once. This clonotype was seen at least ten times.

The chain is built from TRBV11-2 and TRBJ2-7, with TRBD1 matching 8 bases. The source material was blood. The sequence was obtained from a man aged 30 to 39 with Graves' ophthalmopathy. CDR3 sequence (DNA): TGTGCCAGCAGCTTAGATGCGCGGGACAGGTGGTACGAGCAGTACTTC. Its protein product is CASSLDARDRWYEQYF.